The entry below gives a single TCR beta chain sequence along with its context. Germline V CDR1 and CDR2: MNHEY, SVGAGI. The CDR3 loop spans 11 amino acids. V was cut by 6 bases and J by 1 base, with 4 bases left in between. The entry originates in a study of OX40 agonist ivuxolimab in advanced cancers. Turning to the study itself: Cohort: around 86% men, mean age about 60, aged roughly 23 to 90.

Only in-frame clones appear in the TCRdb table, and some are missing; sequencing was by immunoSEQ multiplex PCR. This sample carries roughly 40,000 clones, around 90% of them seen once, and the ten largest clones take roughly 15%. Sampling times: baseline, cycle 4 day 1, cycle 7 day 1. Here the sequenced sample was CD4+ or CD8+ T cells sorted from blood, taken in a trial of the OX40 agonist ivuxolimab. The chain joins TRBV6-5 to TRBJ2-7; D is unclear. This receptor was taken from an adult with an advanced solid tumor such as melanoma, head and neck, liver or kidney cancer. CDR3 amino acids: CASSPSYEQYF. Written as DNA, the CDR3 is TGTGCCAGCAGCCCTTCCTACGAGCAGTACTTC.